This T cell receptor beta chain was captured in a study of shared clonotypes between healthy human individuals. Some clones are missing from TCRdb's copy, which holds only in-frame ones; the method was immunoSEQ multiplex PCR. The table has hundreds of thousands of clones, 96% seen once; the top ten hold under 0.3%. The V gene end was trimmed by 6 bases and the J gene end by 3 bases; junction bases not matched to a gene: 6. Germline CDR1 reads WSHSY; CDR2 reads SAAADI. CDR3 length equals 14 residues. Terminally differentiated effector memory CD45RA+ cells were excluded from the naive CD8 cells, which were CD45RO-negative and positively selected for CCR7.

Sequencing input: naive CD8+ T cells sorted from blood. The sequence derives from a man younger than 40 in good health. The chain has TRBV10-2 and TRBJ2-3, with 7 positions matching TRBD2. CDR3 loop: CASRVGGYTDTQYF. The CDR3 region has the DNA TGCGCCAGCAGGGTGGGGGGGTATACAGATACGCAGTATTTT.